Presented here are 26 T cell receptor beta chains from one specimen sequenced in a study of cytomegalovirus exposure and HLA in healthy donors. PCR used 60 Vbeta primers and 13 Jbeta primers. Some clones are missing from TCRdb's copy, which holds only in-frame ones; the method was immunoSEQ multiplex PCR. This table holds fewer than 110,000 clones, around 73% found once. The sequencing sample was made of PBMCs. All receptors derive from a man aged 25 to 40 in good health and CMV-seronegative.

The CDR3 DNA is TGCGCCAGCAGCTCCAAGCCGGGACAGGGTTCTGGTGAGCAGTTCTTC. It encodes CASSSKPGQGSGEQFF. The genes are TRBV5-1 and TRBJ2-1; 9 positions match TRBD1. From germline, CDR1 is SGHRS and CDR2 YFSETQ. Trimming at V came to 3 bases and at J to 9 bases, leaving 13 bases not matched to a gene. The CDR3 consists of 16 residues.

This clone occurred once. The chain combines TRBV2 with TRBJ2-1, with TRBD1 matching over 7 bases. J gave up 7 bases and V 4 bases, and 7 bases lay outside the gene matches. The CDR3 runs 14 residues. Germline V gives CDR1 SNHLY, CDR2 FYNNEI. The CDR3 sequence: CASSVGTVANEQFF. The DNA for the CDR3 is TGTGCCAGCAGTGTGGGGACAGTAGCGAATGAGCAGTTCTTC.

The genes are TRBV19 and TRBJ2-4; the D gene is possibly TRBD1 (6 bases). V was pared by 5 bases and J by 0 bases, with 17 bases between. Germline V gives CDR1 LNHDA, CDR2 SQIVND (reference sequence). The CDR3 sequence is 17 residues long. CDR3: CASSELPGALAKNIQYF. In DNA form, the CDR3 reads TGTGCCAGTAGTGAATTGCCAGGGGCACTAGCCAAAAACATTCAGTACTTC.

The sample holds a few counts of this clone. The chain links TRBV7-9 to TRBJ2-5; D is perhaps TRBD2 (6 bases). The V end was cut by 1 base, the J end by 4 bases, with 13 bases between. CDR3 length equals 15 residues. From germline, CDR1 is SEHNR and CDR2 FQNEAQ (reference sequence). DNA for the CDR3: TGTGCCAGCAGCTTAGGGGCGGGGCGCGGAGAGACCCAGTACTTC. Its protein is CASSLGAGRGETQYF.

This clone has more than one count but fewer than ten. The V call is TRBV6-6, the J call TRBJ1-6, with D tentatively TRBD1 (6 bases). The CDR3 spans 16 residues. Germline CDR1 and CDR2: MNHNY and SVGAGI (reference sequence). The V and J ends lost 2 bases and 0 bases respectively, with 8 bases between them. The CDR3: CASSYPRGSYNSPLHF. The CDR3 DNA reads TGTGCCAGCAGTTACCCCAGGGGCTCCTATAATTCACCCCTCCACTTT.

CDR3 sequence reads: CASSSTGTSYEQYF. CDR3 in DNA: TGTGCCAGCAGCTCGACAGGGACCTCCTACGAGCAGTACTTC. The rearrangement links TRBV5-6 to TRBJ2-5, with 7 bases aligning to TRBD1. The J call may be faulty, since TRBJ2-7 better matches the DNA end. The CDR3 consists of 14 residues. The germline gives CDR1 SGHDT, CDR2 YYEEEE.

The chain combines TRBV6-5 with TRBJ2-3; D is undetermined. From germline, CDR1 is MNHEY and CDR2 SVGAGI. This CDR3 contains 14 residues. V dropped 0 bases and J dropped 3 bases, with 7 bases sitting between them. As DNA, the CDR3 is TGTGCCAGCAGTTACTCGAGTGCGACAGATACGCAGTATTTT. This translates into CASSYSSATDTQYF.

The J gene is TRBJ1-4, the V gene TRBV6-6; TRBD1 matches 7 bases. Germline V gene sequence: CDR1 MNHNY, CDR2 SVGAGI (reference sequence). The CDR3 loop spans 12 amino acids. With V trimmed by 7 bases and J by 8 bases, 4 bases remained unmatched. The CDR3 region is CASMGQTEKLFF. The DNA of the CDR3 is TGTGCCAGCATGGGACAGACCGAAAAACTGTTTTTT.

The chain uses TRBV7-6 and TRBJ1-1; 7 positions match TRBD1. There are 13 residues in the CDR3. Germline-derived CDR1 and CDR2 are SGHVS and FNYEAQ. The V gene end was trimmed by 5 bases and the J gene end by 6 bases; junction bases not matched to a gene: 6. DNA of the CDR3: TGTGCCAGCAGCGCGCCGGGACAGCCTGAAGCTTTCTTT. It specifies CASSAPGQPEAFF.

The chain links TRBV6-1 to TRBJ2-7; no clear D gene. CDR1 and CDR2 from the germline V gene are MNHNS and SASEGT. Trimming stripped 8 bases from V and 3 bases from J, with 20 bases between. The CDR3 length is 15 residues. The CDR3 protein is CASRLTTYTNYEQYF. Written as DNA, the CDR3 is TGTGCCAGCCGCTTAACGACATACACGAACTACGAGCAGTACTTC.

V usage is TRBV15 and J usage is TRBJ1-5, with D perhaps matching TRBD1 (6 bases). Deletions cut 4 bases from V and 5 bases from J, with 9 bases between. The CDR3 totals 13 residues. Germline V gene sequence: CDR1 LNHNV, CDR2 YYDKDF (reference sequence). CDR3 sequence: CATSTHRDQPQHF. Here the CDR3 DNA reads TGTGCCACCAGCACCCACAGGGATCAGCCCCAGCATTTT.

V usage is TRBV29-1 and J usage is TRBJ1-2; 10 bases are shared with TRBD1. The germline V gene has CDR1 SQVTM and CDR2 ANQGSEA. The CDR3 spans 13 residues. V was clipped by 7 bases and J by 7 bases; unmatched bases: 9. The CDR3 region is CSGRTGGSSGYTF. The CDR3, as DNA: TGCAGCGGAAGGACAGGGGGTTCGAGTGGCTACACCTTC.

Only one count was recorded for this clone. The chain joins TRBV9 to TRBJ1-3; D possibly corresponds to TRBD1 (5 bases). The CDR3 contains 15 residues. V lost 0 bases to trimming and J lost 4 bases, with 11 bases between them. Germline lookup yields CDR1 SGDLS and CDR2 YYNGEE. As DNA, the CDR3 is TGTGCCAGCAGCGTAGTGGGGGGTGAAGGAAACACCATATATTTT. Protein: CASSVVGGEGNTIYF.

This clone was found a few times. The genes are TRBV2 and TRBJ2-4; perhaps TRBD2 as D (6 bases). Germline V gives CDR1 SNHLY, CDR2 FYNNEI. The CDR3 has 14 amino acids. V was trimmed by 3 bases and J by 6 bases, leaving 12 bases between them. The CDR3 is CASSEGGAVNIQYF. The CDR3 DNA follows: TGTGCCAGCAGTGAGGGCGGGGCGGTAAACATTCAGTACTTC. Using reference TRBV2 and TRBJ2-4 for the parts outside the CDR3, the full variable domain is EPEVTQTPSHQVTQMGQEVILRCVPISNHLYFYWYRQILGQKVEFLVSFYNNEISEKSEIFDDQFSVERPDGSNFTLKIRSTKLEDSAMYFCASSEGGAVNIQYFGAGTRLSVL.

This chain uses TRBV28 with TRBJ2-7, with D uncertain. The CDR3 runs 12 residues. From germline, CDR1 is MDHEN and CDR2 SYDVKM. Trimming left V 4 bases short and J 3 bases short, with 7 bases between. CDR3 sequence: CASSSMRYEQYF. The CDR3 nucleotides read TGTGCCAGCAGTTCGATGCGCTACGAGCAGTACTTC.

The CDR3 bases are TGTGCCAGCAGCCCCCGCGGGGGCCTTAGCTCTGGAAACACCATATATTTT. Residues: CASSPRGGLSSGNTIYF. The rearrangement joins TRBV7-9 to TRBJ1-3, with D perhaps TRBD1 (6 bases). Germline CDR1 is SEHNR and CDR2 is FQNEAQ (reference sequence). The CDR3 runs to 17 residues. Between the trimmed V and J ends, which lost 5 bases and 0 bases, there was a span of 17 bases.

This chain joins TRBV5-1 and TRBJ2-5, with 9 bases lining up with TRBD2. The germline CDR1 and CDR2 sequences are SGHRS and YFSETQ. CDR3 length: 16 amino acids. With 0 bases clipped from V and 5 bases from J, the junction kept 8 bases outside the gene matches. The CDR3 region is CASSLVISGSEETQYF. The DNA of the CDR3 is TGCGCCAGCAGCTTGGTTATTAGCGGGAGTGAGGAGACCCAGTACTTC.

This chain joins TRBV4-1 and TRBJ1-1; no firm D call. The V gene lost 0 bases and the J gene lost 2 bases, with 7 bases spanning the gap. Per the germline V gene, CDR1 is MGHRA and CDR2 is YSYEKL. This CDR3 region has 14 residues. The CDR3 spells CASSQEYGNTEAFF. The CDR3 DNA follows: TGCGCCAGCAGCCAAGAATACGGTAACACTGAAGCTTTCTTT.

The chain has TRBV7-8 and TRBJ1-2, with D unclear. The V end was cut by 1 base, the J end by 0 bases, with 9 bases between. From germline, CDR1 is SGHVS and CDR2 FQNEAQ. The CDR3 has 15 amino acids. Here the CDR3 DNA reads TGTGCCAGCAGCTTAGTAGAAGGAGCTAACTATGGCTACACCTTC. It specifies CASSLVEGANYGYTF.

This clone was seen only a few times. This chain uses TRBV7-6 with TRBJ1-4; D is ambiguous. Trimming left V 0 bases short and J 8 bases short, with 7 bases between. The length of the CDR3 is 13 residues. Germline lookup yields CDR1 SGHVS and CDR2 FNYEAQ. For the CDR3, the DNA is TGTGCCAGCAGCTTAGCACTCGAGGAAAAACTGTTTTTT. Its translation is CASSLALEEKLFF. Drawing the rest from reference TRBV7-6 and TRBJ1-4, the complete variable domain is GAGVSQSPRYKVTKRGQDVALRCDPISGHVSLYWYRQALGQGPEFLTYFNYEAQQDKSGLPNDRFSAERPEGSISTLTIQRTEQRDSAMYRCASSLALEEKLFFGSGTQLSVL.

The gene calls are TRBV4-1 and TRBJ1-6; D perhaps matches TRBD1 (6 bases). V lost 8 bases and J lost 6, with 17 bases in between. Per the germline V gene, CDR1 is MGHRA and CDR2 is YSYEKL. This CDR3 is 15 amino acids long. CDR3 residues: CASHGGGSSNSPLHF. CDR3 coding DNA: TGCGCCAGCCATGGCGGGGGCAGCTCTAATTCACCCCTCCACTTT.

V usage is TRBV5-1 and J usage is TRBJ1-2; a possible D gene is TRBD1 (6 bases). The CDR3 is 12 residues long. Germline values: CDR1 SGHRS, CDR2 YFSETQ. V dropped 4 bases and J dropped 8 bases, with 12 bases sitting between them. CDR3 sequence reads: CASSPQGRGYTF. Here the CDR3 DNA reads TGCGCCAGCAGCCCACAGGGTCGAGGCTACACCTTC. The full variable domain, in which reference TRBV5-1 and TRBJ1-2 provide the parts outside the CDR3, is KAGVTQTPRYLIKTRGQQVTLSCSPISGHRSVSWYQQTPGQGLQFLFEYFSETQRNKGNFPGRFSGRQFSNSRSEMNVSTLELGDSALYLCASSPQGRGYTFGSGTRLTVV.

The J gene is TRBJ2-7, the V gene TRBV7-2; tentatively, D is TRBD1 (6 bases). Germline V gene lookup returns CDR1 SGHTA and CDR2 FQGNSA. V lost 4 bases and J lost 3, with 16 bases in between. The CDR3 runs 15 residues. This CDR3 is CASSSGPGQRYEQYF. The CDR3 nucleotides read TGTGCCAGCAGCTCCGGACCGGGACAACGCTACGAGCAGTACTTC.

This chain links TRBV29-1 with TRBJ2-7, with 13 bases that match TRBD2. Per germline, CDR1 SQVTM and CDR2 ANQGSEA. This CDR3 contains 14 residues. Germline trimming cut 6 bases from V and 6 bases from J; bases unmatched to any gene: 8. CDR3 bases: TGCAGCGTCGCGGCGGGGACTAGCGGGGCCGAGCAGTACTTC. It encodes CSVAAGTSGAEQYF.

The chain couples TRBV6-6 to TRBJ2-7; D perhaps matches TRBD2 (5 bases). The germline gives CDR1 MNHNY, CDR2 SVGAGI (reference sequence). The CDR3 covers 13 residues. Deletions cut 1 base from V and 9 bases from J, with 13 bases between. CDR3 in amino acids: CASSYFTGLGQYF. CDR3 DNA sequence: TGTGCCAGCAGTTACTTTACGGGGTTAGGGCAGTACTTC.

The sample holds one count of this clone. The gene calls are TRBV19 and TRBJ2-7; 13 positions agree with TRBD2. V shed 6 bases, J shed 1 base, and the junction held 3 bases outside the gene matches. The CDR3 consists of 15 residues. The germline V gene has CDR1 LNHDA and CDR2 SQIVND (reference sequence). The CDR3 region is CASSPGLAGSYEQYF. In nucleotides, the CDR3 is TGTGCCAGTAGCCCGGGACTAGCGGGATCCTACGAGCAGTACTTC. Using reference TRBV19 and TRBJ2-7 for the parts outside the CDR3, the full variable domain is DGGITQSPKYLFRKEGQNVTLSCEQNLNHDAMYWYRQDPGQGLRLIYYSQIVNDFQKGDIAEGYSVSREKKESFPLTVTSAQKNPTAFYLCASSPGLAGSYEQYFGPGTRLTVT.